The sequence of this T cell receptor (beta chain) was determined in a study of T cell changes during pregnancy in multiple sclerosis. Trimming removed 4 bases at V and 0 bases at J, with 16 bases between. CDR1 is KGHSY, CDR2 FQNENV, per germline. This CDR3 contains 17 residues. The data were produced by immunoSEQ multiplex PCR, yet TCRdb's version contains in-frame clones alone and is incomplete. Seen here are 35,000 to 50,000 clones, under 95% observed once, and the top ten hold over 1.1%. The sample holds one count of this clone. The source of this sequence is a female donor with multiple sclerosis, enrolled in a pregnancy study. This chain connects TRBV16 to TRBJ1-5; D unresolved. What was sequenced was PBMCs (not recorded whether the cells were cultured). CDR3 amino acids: CASSPQIARNSNQPQHF. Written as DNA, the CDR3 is TGTGCCAGCAGCCCACAAATCGCCAGGAATAGCAATCAGCCCCAGCATTTT.